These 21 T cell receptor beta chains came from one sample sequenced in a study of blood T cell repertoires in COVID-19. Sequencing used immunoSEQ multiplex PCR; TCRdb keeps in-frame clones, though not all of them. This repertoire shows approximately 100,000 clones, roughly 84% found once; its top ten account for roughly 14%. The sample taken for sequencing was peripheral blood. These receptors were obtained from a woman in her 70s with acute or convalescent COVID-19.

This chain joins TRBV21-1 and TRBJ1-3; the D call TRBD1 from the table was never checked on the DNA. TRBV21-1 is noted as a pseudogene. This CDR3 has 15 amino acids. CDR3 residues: CASRPGTGSGNTIYF. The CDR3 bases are TGTGCCAGCAGGCCGGGGACAGGCTCTGGAAACACCATATATTTT.

The CDR3 DNA reads as TGTGCCAGCAGTCAAACAGGGGAAAACTATGGCTACACCTTC. Protein product: CASSQTGENYGYTF. The genes are TRBV6-6 and TRBJ1-2; 7 bases agree with TRBD1. Per the germline V gene, CDR1 is MNHNY and CDR2 is SVGAGI (reference sequence). This CDR3 has 14 residues. Germline trimming cut 5 bases from V and 2 bases from J; bases unmatched to any gene: 5.

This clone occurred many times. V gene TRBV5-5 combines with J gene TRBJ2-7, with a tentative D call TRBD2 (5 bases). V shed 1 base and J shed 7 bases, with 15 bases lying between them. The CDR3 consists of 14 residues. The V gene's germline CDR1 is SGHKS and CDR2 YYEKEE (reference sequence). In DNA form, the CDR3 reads TGTGCCAGCAGCTTGCGGGTGAGGGTGGGTGAGCAGTACGTC. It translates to CASSLRVRVGEQYV.

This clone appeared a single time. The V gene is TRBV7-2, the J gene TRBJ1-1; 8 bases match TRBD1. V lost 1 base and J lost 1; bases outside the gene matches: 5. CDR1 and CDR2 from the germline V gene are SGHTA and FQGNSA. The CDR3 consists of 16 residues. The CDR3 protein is CASSLGQGASNTEAFF. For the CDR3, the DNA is TGTGCCAGCAGCTTAGGGCAGGGGGCCTCGAACACTGAAGCTTTCTTT.

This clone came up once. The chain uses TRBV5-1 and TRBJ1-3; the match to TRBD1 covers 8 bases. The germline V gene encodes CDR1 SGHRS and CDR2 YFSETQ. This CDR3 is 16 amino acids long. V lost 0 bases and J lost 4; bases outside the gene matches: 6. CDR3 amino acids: CASSLGTGREGNTIYF. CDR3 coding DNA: TGCGCCAGCAGCTTGGGGACAGGGAGGGAAGGAAACACCATATATTTT.

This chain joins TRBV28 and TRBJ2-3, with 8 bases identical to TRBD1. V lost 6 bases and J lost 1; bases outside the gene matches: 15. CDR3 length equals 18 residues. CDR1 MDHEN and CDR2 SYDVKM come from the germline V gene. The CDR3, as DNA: TGTGCCAGCAGCTCCGTCGGGACAGGTCCGTCCGGCACAGATACGCAGTATTTT. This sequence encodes CASSSVGTGPSGTDTQYF.

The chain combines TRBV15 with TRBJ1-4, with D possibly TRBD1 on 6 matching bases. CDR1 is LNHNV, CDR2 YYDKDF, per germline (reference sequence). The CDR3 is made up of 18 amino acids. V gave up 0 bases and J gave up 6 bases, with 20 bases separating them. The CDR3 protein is CATSRDRQGTGHYEKLFF. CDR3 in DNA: TGTGCCACCAGCAGAGACCGCCAGGGGACCGGACACTATGAAAAACTGTTTTTT.

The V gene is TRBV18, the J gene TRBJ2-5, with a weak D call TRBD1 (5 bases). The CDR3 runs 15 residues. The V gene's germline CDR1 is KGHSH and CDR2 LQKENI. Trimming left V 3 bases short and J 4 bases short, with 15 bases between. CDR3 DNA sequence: TGTGCCAGCTCACCGCAGCTCAGGGAAGGAGAGACCCAGTACTTC. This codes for CASSPQLREGETQYF.

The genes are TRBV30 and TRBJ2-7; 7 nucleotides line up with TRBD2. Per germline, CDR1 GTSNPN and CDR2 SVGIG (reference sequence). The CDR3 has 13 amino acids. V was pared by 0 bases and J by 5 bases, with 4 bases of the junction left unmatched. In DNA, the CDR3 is TGTGCCTGGAGTGTGGGAGGGGCCGACGAGCAGTACGTC. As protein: CAWSVGGADEQYV.

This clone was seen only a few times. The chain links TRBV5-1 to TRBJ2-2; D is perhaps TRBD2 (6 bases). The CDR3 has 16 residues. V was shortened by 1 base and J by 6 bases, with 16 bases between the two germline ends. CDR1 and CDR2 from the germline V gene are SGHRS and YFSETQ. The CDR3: CASSLTTGTLAGELFF. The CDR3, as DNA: TGCGCCAGCAGCTTGACCACCGGGACTCTCGCCGGGGAGCTGTTTTTT.

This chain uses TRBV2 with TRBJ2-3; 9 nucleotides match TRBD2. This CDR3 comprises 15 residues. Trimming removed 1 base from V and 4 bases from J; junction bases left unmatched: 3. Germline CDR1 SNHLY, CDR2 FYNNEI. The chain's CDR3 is CASSEVAGVSDTQYF. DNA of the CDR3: TGTGCCAGCAGTGAAGTAGCGGGGGTTTCAGATACGCAGTATTTT.

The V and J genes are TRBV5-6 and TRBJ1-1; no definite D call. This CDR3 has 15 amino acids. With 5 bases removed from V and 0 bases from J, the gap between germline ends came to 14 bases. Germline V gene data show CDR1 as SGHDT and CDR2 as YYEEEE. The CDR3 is CASRSKWLVNTEAFF. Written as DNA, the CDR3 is TGTGCCAGCAGGTCCAAGTGGCTAGTGAACACTGAAGCTTTCTTT.

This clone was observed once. The CDR3 sequence: CASRWGGAGYTF. CDR3 nucleotide sequence: TGTGCCAGCAGATGGGGAGGGGCTGGCTACACCTTC. The chain carries TRBV12-3 or TRBV12-4 and TRBJ1-2; weak D call: TRBD1 (5 bases). The CDR3 contains 12 residues. V lost 6 bases and J 7 bases, leaving 12 bases between the germline ends.

The CDR3: CASSQDPAPGGAPEPQHF. CDR3 nucleotide sequence: TGTGCCAGCAGCCAAGATCCGGCCCCGGGGGGGGCCCCGGAGCCCCAGCATTTT. The V gene is TRBV4-2, the J gene TRBJ1-5; the D gene is possibly TRBD1 (6 bases). Germline-derived CDR1 and CDR2 are LGHNA and YNFKEQ. The CDR3 consists of 18 residues. The V end lost 0 bases, the J end lost 8 bases, and 23 bases lay between the germline ends.

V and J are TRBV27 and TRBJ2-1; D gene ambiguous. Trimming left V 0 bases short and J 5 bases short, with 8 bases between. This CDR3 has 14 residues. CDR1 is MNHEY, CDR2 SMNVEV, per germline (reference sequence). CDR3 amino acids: CASSLSHYNNEQFF. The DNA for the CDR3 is TGTGCCAGCAGTTTATCTCACTATAACAATGAGCAGTTCTTC.

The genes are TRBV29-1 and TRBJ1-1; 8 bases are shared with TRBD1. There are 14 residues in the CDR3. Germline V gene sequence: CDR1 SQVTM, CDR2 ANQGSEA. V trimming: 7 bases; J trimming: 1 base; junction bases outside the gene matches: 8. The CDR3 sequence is CSAFTGTGNTEAFF. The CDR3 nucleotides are TGCAGCGCTTTTACCGGGACAGGGAACACTGAAGCTTTCTTT. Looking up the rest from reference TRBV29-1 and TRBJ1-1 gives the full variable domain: SAVISQKPSRDICQRGTSLTIQCQVDSQVTMMFWYRQQPGQSLTLIATANQGSEATYESGFVIDKFPISRPNLTFSTLTVSNMSPEDSSIYLCSAFTGTGNTEAFFGQGTRLTVV.

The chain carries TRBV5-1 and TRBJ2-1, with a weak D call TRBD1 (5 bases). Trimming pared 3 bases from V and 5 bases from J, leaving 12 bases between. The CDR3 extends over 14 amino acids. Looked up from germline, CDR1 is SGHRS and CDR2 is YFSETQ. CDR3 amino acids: CASSSQGPHNEQFF. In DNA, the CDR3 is TGCGCCAGCAGCTCCCAGGGTCCCCACAATGAGCAGTTCTTC.

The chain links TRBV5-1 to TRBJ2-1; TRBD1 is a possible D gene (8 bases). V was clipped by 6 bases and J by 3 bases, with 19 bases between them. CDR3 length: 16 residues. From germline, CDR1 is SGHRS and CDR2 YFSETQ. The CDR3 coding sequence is TGCGCCAGCACCCCGGGGGGCAGGGGGCTCTACAATGAGCAGTTCTTC. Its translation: CASTPGGRGLYNEQFF.

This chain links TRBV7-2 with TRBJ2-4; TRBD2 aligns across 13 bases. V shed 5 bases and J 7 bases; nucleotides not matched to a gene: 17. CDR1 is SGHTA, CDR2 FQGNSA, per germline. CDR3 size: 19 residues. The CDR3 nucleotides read TGTGCCAGCAGCAAAACCGGGACTAGCGGGACCCGGGGCGGGAACATTCAGTACTTC. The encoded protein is CASSKTGTSGTRGGNIQYF.

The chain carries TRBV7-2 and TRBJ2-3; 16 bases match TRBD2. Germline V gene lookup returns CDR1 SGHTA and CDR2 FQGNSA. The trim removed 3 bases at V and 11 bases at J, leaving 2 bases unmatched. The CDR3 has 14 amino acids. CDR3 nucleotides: TGTGCCAGCAGCTTGGGACTAGCGGGGGGGCTGCAGTATTTT. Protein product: CASSLGLAGGLQYF.

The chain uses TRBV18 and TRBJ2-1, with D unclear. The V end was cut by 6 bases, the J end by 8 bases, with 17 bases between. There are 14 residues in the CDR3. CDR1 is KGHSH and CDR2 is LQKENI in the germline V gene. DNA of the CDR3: TGTGCCAGCTCCCCTTCTCCTAGTGCCTATGAGCAGTTCTTC. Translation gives CASSPSPSAYEQFF.